The 30 T cell receptor beta chains below come from one sample, sequenced in a study of beta chain features in type 1 diabetes (dated 2018 in TCRdb). Receptors were amplified or captured by the immunoSEQ multiplex PCR assay. The High Capacity cDNA Reverse Transcription Kit was used to reverse transcribe all of the isolated RNA, meaning that expressed TCRB transcripts were what got sequenced. Held by TCRdb, this immuneACCESS table contains in-frame sequences only and omits some clones. Under half of the omission traces to an unresolved V gene where checked; the cause of the rest is unknown. The table for this sample lists around 160,000 clones; under 60% of them were counted only once. The ten largest make up around 0.45% of the sample. Sequenced input: Tregs from blood. The cell subset or site label, read with the paper, signifies: regulatory CD4+ T cells. The receptors stem from a man younger than 35 in good health.

The chain has TRBV5-1 and TRBJ2-7, with D maybe TRBD2 (6 bases). CDR3 size: 16 residues. V lost 1 base, J lost 3 bases, and 17 bases lay in between. Germline V gene sequence: CDR1 SGHRS, CDR2 YFSETQ. As DNA, the CDR3 is TGCGCCAGCAGCTTGATCGTCGGCCACGGGGGCTACGAGCAGTACTTC. As protein: CASSLIVGHGGYEQYF.

This clone has only a few counts. The chain joins TRBV19 to TRBJ1-4; a possible D gene is TRBD1 (6 bases). Germline V CDR1 and CDR2: LNHDA, SQIVND (reference sequence). V was shortened by 10 bases and J by 6 bases, with 24 bases between the two germline ends. This CDR3 region has 16 residues. CDR3 region: CATTHSAGVHHEKLFF. The CDR3 DNA reads TGTGCCACAACCCACTCGGCAGGGGTTCATCATGAAAAACTGTTTTTT.

This chain connects TRBV9 to TRBJ1-2; 9 bases are a match to TRBD1. Germline-derived CDR1 and CDR2 are SGDLS and YYNGEE. The trim removed 3 bases at V and 2 bases at J, leaving 5 bases unmatched. The CDR3 totals 15 residues. The CDR3 DNA reads TGTGCCAGCAGCGCCGGGACAGGGTCAAACTATGGCTACACCTTC. Translated, it gives CASSAGTGSNYGYTF. Variable domain in full (rest from reference TRBV9 and TRBJ1-2): DSGVTQTPKHLITATGQRVTLRCSPRSGDLSVYWYQQSLDQGLQFLIQYYNGEERAKGNILERFSAQQFPDLHSELNLSSLELGDSALYFCASSAGTGSNYGYTFGSGTRLTVV.

The V call is TRBV30, the J call TRBJ2-5, with D possibly matching TRBD1 (5 bases). CDR1 is GTSNPN, CDR2 SVGIG, per germline (reference sequence). The V end was cut by 0 bases, the J end by 5 bases, with 10 bases between. The CDR3 contains 13 residues. The CDR3, as DNA: TGTGCCTGGAGTGTAGGGGTGACGGAGACCCAGTACTTC. Translating it yields CAWSVGVTETQYF.

This clone showed up just a few times. Other DNA sequences of this sample code for an identical CDR3. The DNA of the CDR3 is TGTGCCAGCAGCTTAGGACTAGCGGGAGGAACAGATACGCAGTATTTT. Translated, it gives CASSLGLAGGTDTQYF. The rearrangement links TRBV7-2 to TRBJ2-3; 13 bases match TRBD2. Germline CDR1 and CDR2: SGHTA and FQGNSA. The CDR3 has 16 residues. The J segment lost 3 bases and the V segment lost 1 base, leaving 1 base of the junction unmatched.

The chain is built from TRBV6-1 and TRBJ2-2; D perhaps matches TRBD2 (5 bases). Per germline, CDR1 MNHNS and CDR2 SASEGT. The CDR3 runs 16 residues. V was trimmed by 4 bases and J by 0 bases, leaving 12 bases between them. The CDR3 is CASSGRSTTNTGELFF. As DNA, the CDR3 is TGTGCCAGCAGTGGGCGATCGACTACGAACACCGGGGAGCTGTTTTTT.

The chain combines TRBV27 with TRBJ1-1, with 8 bases lining up with TRBD1. Trimming took 6 bases from V and 8 from J; bases not matched to a gene: 5. Germline V gives CDR1 MNHEY, CDR2 SMNVEV (reference sequence). The CDR3 extends over 12 amino acids. The CDR3 sequence is CASRDRGREAFF. Written as DNA, the CDR3 is TGTGCCAGCAGAGACAGGGGCCGCGAAGCTTTCTTT.

This chain links TRBV28 with TRBJ1-2; the D gene is possibly TRBD1 (5 bases). The CDR3 is 12 residues long. Trimming cost V 6 bases and J 9 bases, with 14 bases left between them. Germline V gene sequence: CDR1 MDHEN, CDR2 SYDVKM. The CDR3: CASSPNRLRYTF. CDR3 nucleotides: TGTGCCAGCAGCCCCAACAGGCTCCGCTACACCTTC.

The chain is built from TRBV10-3 and TRBJ2-1, with D perhaps TRBD2 (5 bases). CDR1 ENHRY and CDR2 SYGVKD come from the germline V gene. CDR3 length: 14 amino acids. Trimming stripped 8 bases from V and 4 bases from J, with 15 bases between. Here the CDR3 DNA reads TGTGCCATCCGGAAACAGACGGGGTACAATGAGCAGTTCTTC. Translated: CAIRKQTGYNEQFF.

The rearrangement links TRBV18 to TRBJ2-1; 11 positions agree with TRBD2. In germline, CDR1 is KGHSH, CDR2 LQKENI. CDR3 length equals 15 residues. V gave up 6 bases and J gave up 9 bases; unmatched junction bases: 10. DNA for the CDR3: TGTGCCAGCTCCCTTAGCCTAGCGGGAGGCGGTGAGCAGTTCTTC. It codes for CASSLSLAGGGEQFF.

This clone was counted only a few times. The rearrangement links TRBV9 to TRBJ2-4; 9 bases are a match to TRBD2. V lost 0 bases, J lost 0 bases, and 1 base stayed unmatched. There are 16 residues in the CDR3. Germline loops: CDR1 SGDLS, CDR2 YYNGEE. Here the CDR3 DNA reads TGTGCCAGCAGCGTAGGACTAGCGGTAGCCAAAAACATTCAGTACTTC. Encoded protein: CASSVGLAVAKNIQYF.

The chain is built from TRBV15 and TRBJ2-7; TRBD2 is a possible D gene (5 bases). Per germline, CDR1 LNHNV and CDR2 YYDKDF (reference sequence). V lost 1 base and J 5 bases, leaving 21 bases between the germline ends. CDR3 length equals 17 residues. DNA of the CDR3: TGTGCCACCAGCAGAGGTCAAGGATCTACGGGGATCGACGAGCAGTACTTC. It yields the protein CATSRGQGSTGIDEQYF.

This clone appeared a few times. J is TRBJ1-5 and V is TRBV6-6; possible D gene TRBD1, 5 bases. CDR1 and CDR2 from the germline V gene are MNHNY and SVGAGI (reference sequence). V gave up 0 bases and J gave up 2 bases, with 11 bases separating them. The CDR3 extends over 16 amino acids. The CDR3: CASSYSTGGGNQPQHF. The CDR3 DNA reads TGTGCCAGCAGTTACTCGACGGGGGGGGGCAATCAGCCCCAGCATTTT.

In nucleotides, the CDR3 is TGTGCCAGCAGCCGGACAGGGAGCAATCAGCCCCAGCATTTT. Encoded protein: CASSRTGSNQPQHF. The V gene is TRBV6-6, the J gene TRBJ1-5, with TRBD1 matching over 8 bases. The length of the CDR3 is 14 residues. With 6 bases clipped from V and 1 base from J, the junction kept 2 bases outside the gene matches. In germline, CDR1 is MNHNY, CDR2 SVGAGI (reference sequence).

This clone was seen only a few times. The chain recombines TRBV6-5 with TRBJ1-2; D gene uncertain. The CDR3 runs 15 residues. Germline CDR1 and CDR2: MNHEY and SVGAGI. V lost 0 bases and J 4 bases, leaving 12 bases between the germline ends. As DNA, the CDR3 is TGTGCCAGCAGTTACTCGATCGGGTTTCTCTATGGCTACACCTTC. This translates into CASSYSIGFLYGYTF.

The V and J genes are TRBV30 and TRBJ2-3; 7 bases fit TRBD1. The germline V gene has CDR1 GTSNPN and CDR2 SVGIG (reference sequence). This CDR3 comprises 15 residues. V gave up 3 bases and J gave up 0 bases; unmatched junction bases: 6. The CDR3 nucleotides are TGTGCCTGGAGCTCGGGACAGACTAGCACAGATACGCAGTATTTT. It translates to CAWSSGQTSTDTQYF.

This clone was detected only once. The chain joins TRBV5-1 to TRBJ2-5; 11 positions agree with TRBD2. The CDR3 covers 17 residues. J gave up 1 base and V 0 bases, and 5 bases lay outside the gene matches. CDR1 and CDR2 from the germline V gene are SGHRS and YFSETQ. The CDR3 is CASSLGLAGWGQETQYF. DNA of the CDR3: TGCGCCAGCAGCTTGGGACTAGCGGGATGGGGCCAAGAGACCCAGTACTTC.

The CDR3 loop is CASSGGVYEQYF. The CDR3 DNA sequence: TGTGCCAGCAGTGGCGGGGTCTACGAGCAGTACTTC. The chain carries TRBV25-1 and TRBJ2-7; weak D call: TRBD2 (6 bases). There are 12 residues in the CDR3. Germline-derived CDR1 and CDR2 are MGHDK and SYGVNS. Trimming removed 4 bases from V and 3 bases from J, with 7 bases in between.

This clone showed up just a few times. The genes are TRBV28 and TRBJ2-5, with TRBD2 matching 8 bases. CDR3 size: 14 residues. CDR1 is MDHEN, CDR2 SYDVKM, per germline. The junction had 4 bases not matched to a gene; V was cut back by 6 bases and J by 1 base. The CDR3 is CASSGRELQETQYF. CDR3 sequence (DNA): TGTGCCAGCAGCGGGAGGGAGCTCCAAGAGACCCAGTACTTC.

This clone was detected a few times. V usage is TRBV30 and J usage is TRBJ2-5; a possible D gene is TRBD2 (5 bases). The germline V gene has CDR1 GTSNPN and CDR2 SVGIG (reference sequence). CDR3 length: 11 residues. Trimming removed 6 bases at V and 5 bases at J, with 10 bases between. The CDR3 nucleotides are TGTGCCTGCGGAACTAGGGAGACCCAGTACTTC. Translated, it gives CACGTRETQYF. Supplemented by reference TRBV30 and TRBJ2-5, the full variable domain reads SQTIHQWPATLVQPVGSPLSLECTVEGTSNPNLYWYRQAAGRGLQLLFYSVGIGQISSEVPQNLSASRPQDRQFILSSKKLLLSDSGFYLCACGTRETQYFGPGTRLLVL.

The rearrangement links TRBV2 to TRBJ1-5; D call uncertain. V dropped 6 bases and J dropped 2 bases, with 11 bases sitting between them. The CDR3 consists of 14 residues. Germline loops: CDR1 SNHLY, CDR2 FYNNEI. The CDR3 loop is CASRTGYGNQPQHF. Here the CDR3 DNA reads TGTGCCAGCAGAACCGGGTATGGCAATCAGCCCCAGCATTTT.

The gene calls are TRBV5-6 and TRBJ2-5; TRBD1 is a possible D gene (6 bases). The germline V gene has CDR1 SGHDT and CDR2 YYEEEE. This CDR3 is 16 amino acids long. With 1 base removed from V and 4 bases from J, the gap between germline ends came to 17 bases. The CDR3 coding sequence is TGTGCCAGCAGCTTGTATACAGGGACGAGGGGAGAGACCCAGTACTTC. Its protein is CASSLYTGTRGETQYF.

V usage is TRBV7-2 and J usage is TRBJ1-1; 7 bases align to TRBD1. In germline, CDR1 is SGHTA, CDR2 FQGNSA. V trimming: 5 bases; J trimming: 10 bases; junction bases outside the gene matches: 7. This CDR3 is 12 amino acids long. The DNA of the CDR3 is TGTGCCAGCAGCCCCGAGGGGGCCCGAGCTTTCTTT. This sequence encodes CASSPEGARAFF.

The V call is TRBV5-1, the J call TRBJ2-1; the D gene is possibly TRBD1 (6 bases). CDR3 size: 15 residues. Germline CDR1 and CDR2: SGHRS and YFSETQ. Deletions cut 3 bases from V and 3 bases from J, with 13 bases between. The CDR3 reads CASSYDGTLYNEQFF. The CDR3, as DNA: TGCGCCAGCAGCTACGACGGGACACTCTACAATGAGCAGTTCTTC.

The V and J genes are TRBV5-1 and TRBJ1-3, with D possibly TRBD1 on 5 matching bases. V lost 1 base, J lost 0 bases, and 5 bases lay in between. Looked up from germline, CDR1 is SGHRS and CDR2 is YFSETQ. The CDR3 runs to 14 residues. The CDR3 DNA reads TGCGCCAGCAGCTTGAGGGGCTCTGGAAACACCATATATTTT. This encodes CASSLRGSGNTIYF.

This chain joins TRBV7-2 and TRBJ1-2, with D maybe TRBD1 (6 bases). The length of the CDR3 is 14 residues. V gave up 5 bases and J gave up 4 bases, with 14 bases separating them. The V gene's germline CDR1 is SGHTA and CDR2 FQGNSA. CDR3 loop: CASSQDSQLYGYTF. In DNA form, the CDR3 reads TGTGCCAGCAGCCAGGACAGTCAACTCTATGGCTACACCTTC.

Remarks on this clone: An end of the junction does not agree with germline; a read error may underlie this. This sequence joins TRBV4-3 and TRBJ1-4; tentative D call: TRBD1 (6 bases). Germline-derived CDR1 and CDR2 are LGHNA and YSLEER. The CDR3 totals 14 residues. The CDR3 nucleotides are TGCGCCAGCAGCCAAGTGGCAGGGGCTGAAAAACTGTCTTTT. Translation: CASSQVAGAEKLSF.

V usage is TRBV19 and J usage is TRBJ1-2; D remains unclear. Trimming took 4 bases from V and 0 from J, leaving 12 bases between them. Germline loops: CDR1 LNHDA, CDR2 SQIVND (reference sequence). This CDR3 region has 15 residues. The CDR3, as DNA: TGTGCCAGTAGTACCCACCAGCGACCTAACTATGGCTACACCTTC. Protein: CASSTHQRPNYGYTF.

The rearrangement uses TRBV4-3 and TRBJ1-2; D is unclear. Trimming pared 0 bases from V and 1 base from J, leaving 12 bases between. The CDR3 covers 16 residues. Germline V gives CDR1 LGHNA, CDR2 YSLEER. CDR3 in DNA: TGCGCCAGCAGCCAAGATCACGGTGCCCTTAACTATGGCTACACCTTC. Protein: CASSQDHGALNYGYTF.

The count of this clone is one. The germline gene is not matched at one end of the junction; a read error may be the cause. This chain joins TRBV5-4 and TRBJ2-2, with D possibly TRBD2 on 5 matching bases. Germline assignment: CDR1 SGHNT and CDR2 YYREEE (reference sequence). The CDR3 has 16 amino acids. CDR3 region: CTSSPGREWGTGELFF. The CDR3 bases are TGTACCAGCAGCCCTGGCCGGGAATGGGGCACCGGGGAGCTGTTTTTT.